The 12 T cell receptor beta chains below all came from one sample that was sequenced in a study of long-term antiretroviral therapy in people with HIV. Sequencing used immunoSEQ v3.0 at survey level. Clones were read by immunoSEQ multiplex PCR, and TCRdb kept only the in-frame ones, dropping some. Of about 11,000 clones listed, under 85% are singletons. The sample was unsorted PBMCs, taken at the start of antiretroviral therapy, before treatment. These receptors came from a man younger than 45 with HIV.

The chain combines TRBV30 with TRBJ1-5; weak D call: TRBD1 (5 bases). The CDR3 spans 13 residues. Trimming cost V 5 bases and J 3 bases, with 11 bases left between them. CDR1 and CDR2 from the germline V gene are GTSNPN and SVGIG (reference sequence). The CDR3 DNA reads TGTGCCTGGGGGGGGACGGTCAATCAGCCCCAGCATTTT. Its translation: CAWGGTVNQPQHF.

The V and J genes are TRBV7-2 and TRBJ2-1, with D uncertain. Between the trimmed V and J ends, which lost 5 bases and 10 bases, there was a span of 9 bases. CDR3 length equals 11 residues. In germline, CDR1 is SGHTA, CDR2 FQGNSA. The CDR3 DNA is TGTGCCAGCAGCGGTAGTGGGGAGCAGTTCTTC. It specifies CASSGSGEQFF.

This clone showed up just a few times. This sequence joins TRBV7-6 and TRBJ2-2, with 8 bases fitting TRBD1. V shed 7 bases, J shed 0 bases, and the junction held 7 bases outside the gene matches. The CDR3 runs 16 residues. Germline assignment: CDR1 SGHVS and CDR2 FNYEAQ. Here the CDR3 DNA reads TGTGCCAGCACCCGACAGGACAGGGCGAACACCGGGGAGCTGTTTTTT. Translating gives CASTRQDRANTGELFF.

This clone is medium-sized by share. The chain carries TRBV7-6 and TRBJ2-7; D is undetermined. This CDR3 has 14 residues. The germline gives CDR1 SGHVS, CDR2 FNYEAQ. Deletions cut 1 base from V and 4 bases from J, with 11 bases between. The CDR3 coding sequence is TGTGCCAGCAGCTTAGTGGCTAGACGGTACGAGCAGTACTTC. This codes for CASSLVARRYEQYF.

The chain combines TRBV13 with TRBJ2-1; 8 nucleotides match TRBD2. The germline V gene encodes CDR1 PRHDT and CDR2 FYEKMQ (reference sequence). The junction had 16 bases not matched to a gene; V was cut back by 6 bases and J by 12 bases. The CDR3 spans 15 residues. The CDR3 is CASSPGLGIAWGQFF. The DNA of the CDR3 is TGTGCCAGCAGTCCGGGACTAGGGATAGCTTGGGGGCAGTTCTTC. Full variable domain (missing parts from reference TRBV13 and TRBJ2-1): AAGVIQSPRHLIKEKRETATLKCYPIPRHDTVYWYQQGPGQDPQFLISFYEKMQSDKGSIPDRFSAQQFSDYHSELNMSSLELGDSALYFCASSPGLGIAWGQFFGPGTRLTVL.

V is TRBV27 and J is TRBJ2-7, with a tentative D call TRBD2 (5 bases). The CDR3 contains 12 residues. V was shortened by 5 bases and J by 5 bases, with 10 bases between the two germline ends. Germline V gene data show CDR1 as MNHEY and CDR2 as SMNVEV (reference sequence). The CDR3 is CASSNREHEQYF. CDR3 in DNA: TGTGCCAGCAGTAACCGGGAACACGAGCAGTACTTC.

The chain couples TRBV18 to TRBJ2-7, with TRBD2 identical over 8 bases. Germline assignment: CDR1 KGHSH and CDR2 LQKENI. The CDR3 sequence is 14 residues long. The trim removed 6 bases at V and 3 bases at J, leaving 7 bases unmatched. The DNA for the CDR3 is TGTGCCAGCTCCCCTAGCGGGTCAAACTACGAGCAGTACTTC. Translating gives CASSPSGSNYEQYF.

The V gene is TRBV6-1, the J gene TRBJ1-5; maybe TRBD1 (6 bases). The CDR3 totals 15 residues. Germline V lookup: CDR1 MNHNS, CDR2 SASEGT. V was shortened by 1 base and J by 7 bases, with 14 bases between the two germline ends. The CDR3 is CASSEGTAGRQPQHF. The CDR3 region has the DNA TGTGCCAGCAGTGAAGGGACAGCCGGACGGCAGCCCCAGCATTTT.

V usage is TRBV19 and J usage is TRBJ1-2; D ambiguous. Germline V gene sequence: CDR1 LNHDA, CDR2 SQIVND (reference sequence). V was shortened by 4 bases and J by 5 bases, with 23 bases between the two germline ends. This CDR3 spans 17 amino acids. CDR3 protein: CASSTGWQPSGLYGYTF. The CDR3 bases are TGTGCCAGTAGTACGGGGTGGCAACCATCCGGATTATATGGCTACACCTTC.

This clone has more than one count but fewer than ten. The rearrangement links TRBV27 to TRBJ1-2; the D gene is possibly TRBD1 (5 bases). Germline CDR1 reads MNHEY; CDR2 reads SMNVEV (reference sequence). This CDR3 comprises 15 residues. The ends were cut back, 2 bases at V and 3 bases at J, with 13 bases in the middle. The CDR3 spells CASSLRLGTHYGYTF. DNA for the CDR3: TGTGCCAGCAGTTTACGTCTGGGGACTCACTATGGCTACACCTTC.

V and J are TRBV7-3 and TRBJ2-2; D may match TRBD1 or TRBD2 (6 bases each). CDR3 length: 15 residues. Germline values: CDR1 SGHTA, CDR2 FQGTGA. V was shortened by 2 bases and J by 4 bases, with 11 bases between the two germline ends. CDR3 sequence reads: CASSLGGPGTGELFF. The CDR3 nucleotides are TGTGCCAGCAGCTTAGGGGGGCCGGGCACCGGGGAGCTGTTTTTT.

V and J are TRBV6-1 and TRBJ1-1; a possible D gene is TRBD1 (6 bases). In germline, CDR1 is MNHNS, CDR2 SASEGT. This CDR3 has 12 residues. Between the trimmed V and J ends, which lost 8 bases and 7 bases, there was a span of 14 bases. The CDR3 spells CASGPRQVEAFF. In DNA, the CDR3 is TGTGCCAGCGGACCCCGACAGGTTGAAGCTTTCTTT.